A single T cell receptor beta chain is shown here with its context. The source of the sample is a study of control samples from healthy donors and cancer patients. Profiling relied on immunoSEQ multiplex PCR, and the TCRdb table lists in-frame clones only, not all of them. Seen here are 100,000 to 150,000 clones, more than 80% observed once, and the top ten hold 2% to 3%. With 6 bases removed from V and 5 bases from J, the gap between germline ends came to 19 bases. Germline CDR1 and CDR2: MDHEN and SYDVKM. The CDR3 spans 15 residues. Material for sequencing was blood. The receptor comes from a man aged 40-49 years in good health. The rearrangement joins TRBV28 to TRBJ1-1; D not resolved. The CDR3 sequence is CASSASLNVRTEAFF. CDR3 DNA sequence: TGTGCCAGCAGCGCGTCATTGAACGTTAGGACTGAAGCTTTCTTT.